A selection of T cell receptor beta chains follows, all from one sample in a study of T-cell reconstitution after alpha-beta-depleted transplantation in children. TCRdb re-called the PCR reads with MiXCR, one entry per CDR3 protein. The sample has about 200,000 distinct CDR3 sequences, approximately 6.9% seen once. The sequencing here drew on PBMCs, taken before TCRalphabeta/CD19-depleted stem cell transplant. All receptors derive from a boy younger than 10 with acute lymphoblastic leukemia, due to receive a stem cell transplant. The CDR3 runs from the conserved cysteine through the conserved F or W. D genes are given only for firm matches. For some rows the clone size is stated as once, few or many, or as a class when expanded; others skip it.

V	size	J	D	CDR3	DNA
TRBV18	many	TRBJ2-7	.	CASSAGSEQYF	TGTGCCAGCTCGGCAGGGAGCGAGCAGTACTTC
TRBV5-4	.	TRBJ2-7	.	CASSFYESPYEQYF	TGTGCCAGCAGCTTTTATGAGTCCCCCTACGAGCAGTACTTC
TRBV29-1	many	TRBJ2-1	.	CSVVGGRSYNEQFF	TGCAGCGTGGTGGGGGGCAGATCCTACAATGAGCAGTTCTTC
TRBV11-2	.	TRBJ1-6	.	CASSFTGDSPLHF	TGTGCCAGCAGCTTTACGGGGGATTCACCCCTCCACTTT
TRBV7-8	many	TRBJ2-5	.	CASSLGPVGAQYF	TGTGCCAGCAGCTTAGGGCCGGTGGGGGCCCAGTACTTC
TRBV20-1	few	TRBJ1-6	TRBD1	CSARDPGQGLGGSPLHF	TGCAGTGCTAGAGATCCAGGACAGGGTTTGGGGGGATCACCCCTCCACTTT
TRBV4-3	few	TRBJ2-1	.	CASSQDQYYEQFF	TGCGCCAGCAGCCAAGATCAGTACTATGAGCAGTTCTTC
TRBV28	many	TRBJ1-2	TRBD1	CASSSGQGAQGYTF	TGTGCCAGCAGCTCGGGACAGGGGGCGCAGGGCTACACCTTC
TRBV7-9	many	TRBJ2-3	TRBD2	CASTFSGGYTDTQYF	TGTGCCAGCACCTTTTCGGGGGGATACACAGATACGCAGTATTTT
TRBV28	many	TRBJ2-5	TRBD2	CASSLTSGVQETQYF	TGTGCCAGCAGTTTAACTAGCGGGGTTCAAGAGACCCAGTACTTC
TRBV9	many	TRBJ2-7	TRBD1	CASSVEGQGSEQYF	TGTGCCAGCAGCGTTGAAGGACAGGGGTCCGAGCAGTACTTC
TRBV20-1	.	TRBJ1-1	.	CSGGQGFLGTEAFF	TGCAGTGGAGGGCAGGGCTTTTTGGGCACTGAAGCTTTCTTT
TRBV4-2	few	TRBJ2-7	.	CASSQDLAGAMGEQYF	TGTGCCAGCAGCCAAGATTTGGCAGGGGCTATGGGAGAGCAGTACTTC
TRBV2	many	TRBJ2-3	TRBD1	CASRYQQGTQYF	TGTGCCAGCAGGTACCAACAGGGGACGCAGTATTTT
TRBV7-2	many	TRBJ2-5	.	CASSMQWGQETQYF	TGTGCCAGCAGCATGCAGTGGGGCCAAGAGACCCAGTACTTC
TRBV7-8	many	TRBJ2-3	TRBD2	CASSFSGSGTDTQYF	TGTGCCAGCAGCTTTAGCGGGAGTGGGACAGATACGCAGTATTTT
TRBV2	.	TRBJ2-1	TRBD2	CASGTAGVEQFF	TGTGCCAGCGGCACAGCGGGGGTTGAGCAGTTCTTC
TRBV6-1	few	TRBJ2-1	.	CASSVWNNEQFF	TGTGCCAGCAGTGTATGGAACAATGAGCAGTTCTTC
TRBV20-1	many	TRBJ2-2	TRBD2	CSARRTSLNTGELFF	TGCAGTGCTAGAAGGACTAGCCTGAACACCGGGGAGCTGTTTTTT
TRBV25-1	.	TRBJ2-7	TRBD2	CASSEWSGGTSYEQYF	TGTGCCAGCAGTGAATGGAGCGGGGGGACCTCCTACGAGCAGTACTTC
TRBV11-3	many	TRBJ2-5	.	CASSFKETQYF	TGTGCCAGCAGCTTTAAAGAGACCCAGTACTTC
TRBV5-6	.	TRBJ2-2	TRBD2	CASSLAPAGFTGELFF	TGTGCCAGCAGCTTGGCTCCAGCGGGATTCACCGGGGAGCTGTTTTTT
TRBV27	.	TRBJ2-1	.	CASSLVGRNEQFF	TGTGCCAGCAGTTTAGTCGGTAGAAATGAGCAGTTCTTC
TRBV10-2	many	TRBJ2-5	.	CASSDLGDTREETQYF	TGCGCCAGCAGTGACCTTGGGGACACTCGGGAAGAGACCCAGTACTTC
TRBV5-6	many	TRBJ2-2	.	CASSLRGTNTGELFF	TGTGCCAGCAGCTTGAGGGGGACGAACACCGGGGAGCTGTTTTTT
TRBV10-3	many	TRBJ1-5	TRBD1	CAISDSDRGYQPQHF	TGTGCCATCAGTGACTCGGACAGGGGATATCAGCCCCAGCATTTT
TRBV7-2	.	TRBJ2-5	TRBD2	CASSLVLGGETQYF	TGTGCCAGCAGCTTAGTTTTGGGGGGGGAGACCCAGTACTTC
TRBV20-1	.	TRBJ2-5	TRBD2	CSGAAGGPWGTQYF	TGCAGTGGGGCTGCGGGAGGGCCTTGGGGGACCCAGTACTTC
TRBV4-1	few	TRBJ2-2	.	CASSLLPETGGELFF	TGCGCCAGCAGCCTCCTTCCCGAGACTGGCGGGGAGCTGTTTTTT
TRBV20-1	many	TRBJ2-7	TRBD2	CSASTLSGGNYEQYF	TGCAGTGCTAGTACGCTTAGCGGGGGCAACTACGAGCAGTACTTC
TRBV9	.	TRBJ2-5	TRBD2	CASSVAGLAGVQETQYF	TGTGCCAGCAGCGTCGCCGGACTAGCGGGGGTCCAAGAGACCCAGTACTTC
TRBV20-1	.	TRBJ1-5	TRBD1	CSALQGASDQPQHF	TGCAGTGCTTTACAGGGGGCGTCGGATCAGCCCCAGCATTTT
TRBV29-1	many	TRBJ1-5	.	CSVAPGGGQPQHF	TGCAGCGTCGCCCCCGGGGGTGGTCAGCCCCAGCATTTT
TRBV5-1	many	TRBJ2-7	TRBD1	CASSFSGTGYEQYF	TGCGCCAGCAGCTTCTCCGGGACAGGTTACGAGCAGTACTTC
TRBV3-1	few	TRBJ1-1	.	CASSQVDTEAFF	TGTGCCAGCAGTCAAGTGGACACTGAAGCTTTCTTT
TRBV3-1	few	TRBJ1-4	.	CASSPSRGIEGEKLFF	TGTGCCAGCAGCCCCTCGAGGGGAATCGAGGGAGAAAAACTGTTTTTT
TRBV20-1	many	TRBJ2-7	TRBD1	CSATQGTGPIEQYF	TGCAGTGCTACACAGGGGACGGGACCGATCGAGCAGTACTTC
TRBV12-3/TRBV12-4	.	TRBJ1-1	.	CASSLALDGEAFF	TGTGCCAGCAGTTTAGCGCTGGATGGTGAAGCTTTCTTT
TRBV7-4	many	TRBJ2-7	TRBD1	CASSPGETGQGSYEQYF	TGTGCCAGCAGCCCGGGAGAAACAGGACAGGGTTCATACGAGCAGTACTTC
TRBV6-1	.	TRBJ2-4	.	CASSRGKLAKNIQYF	TGTGCCAGCAGTAGGGGCAAATTAGCCAAAAACATTCAGTACTTC
TRBV28	many	TRBJ1-5	.	CASSLGSLNQPQHF	TGTGCCAGCAGTTTGGGCAGCTTGAATCAGCCCCAGCATTTT
TRBV11-2	many	TRBJ2-1	TRBD2	CATWASGLRDEQFF	TGTGCCACCTGGGCTAGCGGGTTACGGGATGAGCAGTTCTTC
TRBV19	.	TRBJ2-2	TRBD2	CASSRTSGYTGELFF	TGTGCCAGTAGCAGGACTAGCGGGTACACCGGGGAGCTGTTTTTT
TRBV25-1	.	TRBJ1-5	.	CASSAGTRGNQPQHF	TGTGCCAGCAGTGCCGGGACTCGGGGCAATCAGCCCCAGCATTTT
TRBV28	few	TRBJ1-2	.	CATGRGVGDGYTF	TGTGCCACCGGAAGGGGGGTCGGGGATGGCTACACCTTC
TRBV2	few	TRBJ1-1	.	CASSEGYVTEAFF	TGTGCCAGCAGTGAAGGGTACGTCACTGAAGCTTTCTTT
TRBV28	many	TRBJ2-3	.	CASSLNLGNTQYF	TGTGCCAGCAGTTTAAATCTGGGGAATACGCAGTATTTT
TRBV24-1	.	TRBJ2-7	.	CATSAGDEQYF	TGTGCCACCAGTGCCGGAGACGAGCAGTACTTC